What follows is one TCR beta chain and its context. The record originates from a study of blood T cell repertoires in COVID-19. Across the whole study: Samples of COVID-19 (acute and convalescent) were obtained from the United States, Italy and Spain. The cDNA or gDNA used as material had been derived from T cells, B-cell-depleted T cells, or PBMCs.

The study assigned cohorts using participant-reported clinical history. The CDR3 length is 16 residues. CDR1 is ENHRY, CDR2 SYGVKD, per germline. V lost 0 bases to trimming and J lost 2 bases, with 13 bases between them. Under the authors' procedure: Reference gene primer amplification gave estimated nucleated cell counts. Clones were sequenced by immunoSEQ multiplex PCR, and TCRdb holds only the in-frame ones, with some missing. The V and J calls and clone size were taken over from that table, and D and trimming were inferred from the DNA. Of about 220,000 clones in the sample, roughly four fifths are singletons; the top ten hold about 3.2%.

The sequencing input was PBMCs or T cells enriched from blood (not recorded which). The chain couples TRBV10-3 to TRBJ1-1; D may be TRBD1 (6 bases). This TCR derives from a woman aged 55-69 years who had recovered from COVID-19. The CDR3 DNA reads TGTGCCATCAGTGAGTCATTGGGAGGGGGTAACACTGAAGCTTTCTTT. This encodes CAISESLGGGNTEAFF.